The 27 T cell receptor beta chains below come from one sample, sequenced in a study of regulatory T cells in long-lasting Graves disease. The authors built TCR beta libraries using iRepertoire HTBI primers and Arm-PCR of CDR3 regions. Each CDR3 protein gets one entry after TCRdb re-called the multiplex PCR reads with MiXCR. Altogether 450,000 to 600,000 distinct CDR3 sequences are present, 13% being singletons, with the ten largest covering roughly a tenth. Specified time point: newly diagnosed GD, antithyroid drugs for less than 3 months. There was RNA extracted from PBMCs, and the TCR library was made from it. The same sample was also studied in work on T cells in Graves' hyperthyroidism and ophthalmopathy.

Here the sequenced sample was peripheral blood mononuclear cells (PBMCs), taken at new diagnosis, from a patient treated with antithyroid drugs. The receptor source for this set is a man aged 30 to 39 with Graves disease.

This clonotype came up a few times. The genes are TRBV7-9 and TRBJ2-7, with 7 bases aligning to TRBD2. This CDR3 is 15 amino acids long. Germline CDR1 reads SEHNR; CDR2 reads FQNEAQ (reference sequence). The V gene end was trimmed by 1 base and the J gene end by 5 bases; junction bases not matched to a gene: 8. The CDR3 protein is CASSLGGRAVDEQYF. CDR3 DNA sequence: TGTGCCAGCAGCTTAGGCGGGAGAGCGGTCGACGAGCAGTACTTC.

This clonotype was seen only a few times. The CDR3 loop is CSARDRTGAMDQPQHF. Here the CDR3 DNA reads TGCAGTGCTAGAGATCGGACAGGGGCGATGGATCAGCCCCAGCATTTT. V is TRBV20-1 and J is TRBJ1-5; 9 bases line up with TRBD1. The V and J ends lost 0 bases and 5 bases, in that order; junction bases with no gene match: 8. The CDR3 runs 16 residues. Germline lookup yields CDR1 DFQATT and CDR2 SNEGSKA (reference sequence).

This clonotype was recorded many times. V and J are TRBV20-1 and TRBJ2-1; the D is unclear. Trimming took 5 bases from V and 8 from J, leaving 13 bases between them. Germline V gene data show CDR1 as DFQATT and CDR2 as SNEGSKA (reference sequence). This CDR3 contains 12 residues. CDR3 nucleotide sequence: TGCAGTGCTCCATCCCGGGCCTATGAGCAGTTCTTC. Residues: CSAPSRAYEQFF.

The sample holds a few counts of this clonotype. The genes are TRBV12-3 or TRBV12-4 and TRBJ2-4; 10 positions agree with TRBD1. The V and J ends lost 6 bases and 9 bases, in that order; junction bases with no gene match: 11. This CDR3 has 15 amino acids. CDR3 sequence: CASSSGQGVGGIQYF. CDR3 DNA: TGTGCCAGCAGCTCCGGACAGGGGGTCGGTGGCATTCAGTACTTC.

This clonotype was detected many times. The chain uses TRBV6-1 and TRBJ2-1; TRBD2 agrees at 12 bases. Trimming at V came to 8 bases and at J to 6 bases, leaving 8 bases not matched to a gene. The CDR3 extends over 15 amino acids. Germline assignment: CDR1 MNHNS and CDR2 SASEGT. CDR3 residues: CASSAGLAGINEQFF. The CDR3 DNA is TGTGCCAGCTCGGCCGGACTAGCGGGAATCAATGAGCAGTTCTTC.

The CDR3 sequence is CASSSPDSFYGYTF. The CDR3 DNA reads TGTGCCAGCAGCTCACCAGACAGTTTCTATGGCTACACCTTC. J is TRBJ1-2 and V is TRBV7-9; D possibly corresponds to TRBD1 (5 bases). The V and J ends lost 4 bases and 4 bases respectively, with 13 bases between them. CDR1 SEHNR and CDR2 FQNEAQ come from the germline V gene (reference sequence). The CDR3 length is 14 residues.

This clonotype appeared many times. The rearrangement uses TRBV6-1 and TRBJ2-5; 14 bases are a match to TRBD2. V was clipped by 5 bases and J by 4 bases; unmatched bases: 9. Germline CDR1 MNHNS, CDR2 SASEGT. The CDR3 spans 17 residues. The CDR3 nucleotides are TGTGCCAGCAGTAAGACTAGCGGGAGGGCGGGGAGAGAGACCCAGTACTTC. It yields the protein CASSKTSGRAGRETQYF.

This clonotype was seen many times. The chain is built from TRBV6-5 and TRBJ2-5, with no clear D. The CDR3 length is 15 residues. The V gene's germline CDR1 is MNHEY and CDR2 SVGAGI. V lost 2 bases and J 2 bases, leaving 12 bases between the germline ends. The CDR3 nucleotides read TGTGCCAGCAGTTACCGTGGCGCGAGACAAGAGACCCAGTACTTC. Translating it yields CASSYRGARQETQYF.

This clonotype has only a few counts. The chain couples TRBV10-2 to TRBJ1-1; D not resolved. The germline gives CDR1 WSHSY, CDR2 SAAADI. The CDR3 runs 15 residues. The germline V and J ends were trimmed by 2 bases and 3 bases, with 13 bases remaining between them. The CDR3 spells CASSENGGRDTEAFF. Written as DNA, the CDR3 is TGCGCCAGCAGTGAGAATGGAGGGCGAGACACTGAAGCTTTCTTT.

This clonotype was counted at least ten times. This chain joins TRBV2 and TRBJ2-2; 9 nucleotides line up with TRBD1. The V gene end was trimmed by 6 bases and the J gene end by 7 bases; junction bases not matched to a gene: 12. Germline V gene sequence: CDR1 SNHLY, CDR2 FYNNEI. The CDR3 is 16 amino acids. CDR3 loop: CASRITGGPLGGELFF. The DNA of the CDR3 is TGTGCCAGCAGGATAACAGGGGGCCCCCTTGGCGGGGAGCTGTTTTTT.

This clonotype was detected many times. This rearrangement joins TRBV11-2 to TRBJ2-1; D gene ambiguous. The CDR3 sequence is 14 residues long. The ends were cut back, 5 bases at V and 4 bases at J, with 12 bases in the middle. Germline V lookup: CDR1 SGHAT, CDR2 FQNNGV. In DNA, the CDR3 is TGTGCCAGCAGCCCGGGTGACCAGTACAATGAGCAGTTCTTC. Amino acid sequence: CASSPGDQYNEQFF.

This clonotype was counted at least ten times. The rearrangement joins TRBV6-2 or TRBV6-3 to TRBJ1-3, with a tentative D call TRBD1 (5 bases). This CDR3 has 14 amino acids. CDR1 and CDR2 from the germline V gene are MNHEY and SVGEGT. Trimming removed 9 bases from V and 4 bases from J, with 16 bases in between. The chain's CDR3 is CASGVGADGNTIYF. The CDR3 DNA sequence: TGTGCCAGTGGGGTTGGGGCTGACGGAAACACCATATATTTT.

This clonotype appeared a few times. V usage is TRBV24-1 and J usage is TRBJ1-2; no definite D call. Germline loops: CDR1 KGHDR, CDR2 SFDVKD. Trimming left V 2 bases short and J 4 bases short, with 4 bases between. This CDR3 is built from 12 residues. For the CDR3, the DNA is TGTGCCACCAGTGATTCCAGCTATGGCTACACCTTC. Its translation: CATSDSSYGYTF.

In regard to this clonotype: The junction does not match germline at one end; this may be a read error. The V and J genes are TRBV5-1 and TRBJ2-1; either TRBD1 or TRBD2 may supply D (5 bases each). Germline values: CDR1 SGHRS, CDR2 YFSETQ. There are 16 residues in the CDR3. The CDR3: CAGSFPNLGAYNEQFF. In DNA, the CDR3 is TGCGCCGGCAGCTTCCCAAATCTGGGGGCCTACAATGAGCAGTTCTTC.

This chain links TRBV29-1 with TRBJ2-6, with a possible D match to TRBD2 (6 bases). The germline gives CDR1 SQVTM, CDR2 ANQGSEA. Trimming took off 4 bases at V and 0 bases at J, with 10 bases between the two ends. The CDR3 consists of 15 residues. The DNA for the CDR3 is TGCAGCGTTGGGGCGGGGATCTCTGGGGCCAACGTCCTGACTTTC. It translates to CSVGAGISGANVLTF. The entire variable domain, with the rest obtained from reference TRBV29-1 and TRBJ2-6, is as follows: SAVISQKPSRDICQRGTSLTIQCQVDSQVTMMFWYRQQPGQSLTLIATANQGSEATYESGFVIDKFPISRPNLTFSTLTVSNMSPEDSSIYLCSVGAGISGANVLTFGAGSRLTVL.

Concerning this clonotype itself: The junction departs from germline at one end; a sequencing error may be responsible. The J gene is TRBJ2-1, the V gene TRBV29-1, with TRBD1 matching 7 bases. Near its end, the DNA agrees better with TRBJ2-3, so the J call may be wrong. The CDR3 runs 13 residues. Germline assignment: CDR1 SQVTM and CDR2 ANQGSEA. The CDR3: CSVGRGQRDMQYF. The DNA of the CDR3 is TGCAGCGTTGGTCGGGGACAGCGAGATATGCAGTATTTT.

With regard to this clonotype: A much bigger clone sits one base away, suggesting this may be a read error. CDR3 DNA: TGTGCCAGCAGTCCAAGTCAAGGGGAATCCTACGAGCTGTACTTC. Translated, it gives CASSPSQGESYELYF. The chain links TRBV12-3 or TRBV12-4 to TRBJ2-7; tentative D call: TRBD1 (5 bases). This CDR3 is 15 amino acids long.

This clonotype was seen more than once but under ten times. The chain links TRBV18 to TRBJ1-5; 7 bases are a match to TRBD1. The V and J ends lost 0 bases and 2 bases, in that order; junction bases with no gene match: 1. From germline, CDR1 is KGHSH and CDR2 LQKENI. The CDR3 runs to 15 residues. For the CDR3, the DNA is TGTGCCAGCTCACCACCCAGGGGGGGCAATCAGCCCCAGCATTTT. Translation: CASSPPRGGNQPQHF. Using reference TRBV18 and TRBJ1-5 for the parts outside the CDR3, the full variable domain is NAGVMQNPRHLVRRRGQEARLRCSPMKGHSHVYWYRQLPEEGLKFMVYLQKENIIDESGMPKERFSAEFPKEGPSILRIQQVVRGDSAAYFCASSPPRGGNQPQHFGDGTRLSIL.

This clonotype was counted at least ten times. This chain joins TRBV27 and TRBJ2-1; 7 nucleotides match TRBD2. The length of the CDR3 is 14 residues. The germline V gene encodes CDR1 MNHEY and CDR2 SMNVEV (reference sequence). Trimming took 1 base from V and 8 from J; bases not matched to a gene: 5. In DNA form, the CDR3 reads TGTGCCAGCAGTTTATGGGAGGGCCACCATGAGCAGTTCTTC. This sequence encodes CASSLWEGHHEQFF.

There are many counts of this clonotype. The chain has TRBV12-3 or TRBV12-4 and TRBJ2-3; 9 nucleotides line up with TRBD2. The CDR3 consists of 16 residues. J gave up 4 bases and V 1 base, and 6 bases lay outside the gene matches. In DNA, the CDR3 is TGTGCCAGCAGTTTAGGCGGGAGGGCCGGAGCAGATACGCAGTATTTT. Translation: CASSLGGRAGADTQYF.

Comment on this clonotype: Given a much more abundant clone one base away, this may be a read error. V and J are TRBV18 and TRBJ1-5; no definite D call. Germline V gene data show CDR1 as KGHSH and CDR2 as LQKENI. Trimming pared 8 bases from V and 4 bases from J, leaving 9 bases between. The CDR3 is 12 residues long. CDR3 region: CASPRINQPQHF. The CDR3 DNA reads TGTGCCAGCCCCCGGATTAATCAGCCCCAGCATTTT.

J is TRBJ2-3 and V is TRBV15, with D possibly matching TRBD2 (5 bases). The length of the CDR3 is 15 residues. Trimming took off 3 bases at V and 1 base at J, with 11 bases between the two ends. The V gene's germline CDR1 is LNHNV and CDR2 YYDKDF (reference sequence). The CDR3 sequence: CATSSELVGTDTQYF. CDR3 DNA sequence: TGTGCCACCAGCAGCGAACTAGTGGGCACAGATACGCAGTATTTT.

The CDR3 region has the DNA TGTGCCTGGAGGGGGACTACCTATGGCTACACCTTC. It translates to CAWRGTTYGYTF. J is TRBJ1-2 and V is TRBV30; D is perhaps TRBD1 (5 bases). CDR3 length: 12 amino acids. The V end was cut by 3 bases, the J end by 4 bases, with 9 bases between. Per the germline V gene, CDR1 is GTSNPN and CDR2 is SVGIG (reference sequence).

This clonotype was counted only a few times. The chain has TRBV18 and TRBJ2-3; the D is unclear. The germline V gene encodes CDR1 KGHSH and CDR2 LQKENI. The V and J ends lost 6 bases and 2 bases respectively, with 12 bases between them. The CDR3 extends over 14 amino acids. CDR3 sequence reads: CASSPLSYTDTQYF. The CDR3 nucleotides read TGTGCCAGCTCGCCCCTATCGTACACAGATACGCAGTATTTT. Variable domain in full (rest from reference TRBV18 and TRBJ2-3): NAGVMQNPRHLVRRRGQEARLRCSPMKGHSHVYWYRQLPEEGLKFMVYLQKENIIDESGMPKERFSAEFPKEGPSILRIQQVVRGDSAAYFCASSPLSYTDTQYFGPGTRLTVL.

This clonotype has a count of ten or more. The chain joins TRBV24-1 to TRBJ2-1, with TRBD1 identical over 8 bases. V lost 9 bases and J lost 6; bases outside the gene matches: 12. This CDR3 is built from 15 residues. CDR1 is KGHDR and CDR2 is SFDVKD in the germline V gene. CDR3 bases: TGTGCCACCGGGAGTAGCAGGGGGCTTGTCAATGAGCAGTTCTTC. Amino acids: CATGSSRGLVNEQFF.

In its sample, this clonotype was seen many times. This CDR3 reads CASSPIWTSGGYEQFF. For the CDR3, the DNA is TGTGCCAGCAGCCCCATCTGGACTAGCGGGGGGTATGAGCAGTTCTTC. V and J are TRBV11-2 and TRBJ2-1; 14 nucleotides line up with TRBD2. Germline CDR1 and CDR2: SGHAT and FQNNGV. The CDR3 has 16 residues. V lost 5 bases and J lost 8; bases outside the gene matches: 8.

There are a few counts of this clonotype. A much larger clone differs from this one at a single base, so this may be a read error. The CDR3 nucleotides are TGTGCCTGCAACTTACATTCAGGCGAGCAGTACTTC. The encoded protein is CACNLHSGEQYF. J is TRBJ2-1 and V is TRBV11-2; D is unclear. The J call may not be correct, given that the DNA end is closer to TRBJ2-7. The CDR3 has 12 amino acids. The germline V gene encodes CDR1 SGHAT and CDR2 FQNNGV.